The next 11 T cell receptor beta chains were all read from a single sample in a study of T-cell memory formation after mild COVID-19. MiXCR, run by TCRdb on the 5' RACE reads, gives a single entry per CDR3 protein. This table holds 150,000 to 200,000 distinct CDR3 sequences, about a fifth found once. Material: PBMCs or a T cell subset sorted from them (not recorded which). Receptors were obtained from a man aged 18 to 30 who had mild COVID-19 (a few samples of this study predate the infection). Cell type and time point are not known.

In this sample, this clonotype turned up a few times. The V gene is TRBV28, the J gene TRBJ1-1; perhaps TRBD1 as D (5 bases). In germline, CDR1 is MDHEN, CDR2 SYDVKM. Deletions cut 6 bases from V and 1 base from J, with 15 bases between. The CDR3 is made up of 15 amino acids. Here the CDR3 DNA reads TGTGCCAGCAGCTCGATCGGGACGGCGAACACTGAAGCTTTCTTT. This translates into CASSSIGTANTEAFF.

The V and J genes are TRBV20-1 and TRBJ2-3, with 15 bases aligning to TRBD2. The CDR3 length is 14 residues. Germline loops: CDR1 DFQATT, CDR2 SNEGSKA (reference sequence). Losses at the gene ends were 6 bases for V and 6 bases for J; bases not matched to a gene: 4. The DNA of the CDR3 is TGCAGTGCGCCCGGGACTAGCGGGGGGGATACGCAGTATTTT. Translated, it gives CSAPGTSGGDTQYF.

There are many counts of this clonotype. One end of the junction varies from germline; a read error may be responsible. The chain recombines TRBV12-3 or TRBV12-4 with TRBJ2-7; D is possibly TRBD1 (6 bases). This CDR3 comprises 12 residues. In nucleotides, the CDR3 is TGTGCCAGCACTCTTCAATCCGGGACACCCATCTTC. Translated: CASTLQSGTPIF.

This clonotype was seen a few times. The rearrangement joins TRBV7-2 to TRBJ2-1; 11 nucleotides match TRBD2. V lost 3 bases and J lost 14; bases outside the gene matches: 9. The CDR3 has 14 residues. The germline V gene encodes CDR1 SGHTA and CDR2 FQGNSA. In nucleotides, the CDR3 is TGTGCCAGCAGCTTTACACTAGCGGGGGCAAGGAAGTTCTTC. Its translation: CASSFTLAGARKFF.

The CDR3 coding sequence is TGTGCCAGCAGCCAAAGGGAAGGCCAAGAGACCCAGTACTTC. Its protein is CASSQREGQETQYF. V usage is TRBV4-2 and J usage is TRBJ2-5, with D uncertain. Germline V lookup: CDR1 LGHNA, CDR2 YNFKEQ. The CDR3 length is 14 residues. The V end lost 2 bases, the J end lost 1 base, and 8 bases lay between the germline ends.

V usage is TRBV7-2 and J usage is TRBJ2-5, with 8 bases fitting TRBD2. The CDR3 length is 16 residues. From germline, CDR1 is SGHTA and CDR2 FQGNSA. With V trimmed by 3 bases and J by 4 bases, 10 bases remained unmatched. Here the CDR3 DNA reads TGTGCCAGCAGCTTCTCCCCCAGCGGGGGCGGAGAGACCCAGTACTTC. Protein sequence: CASSFSPSGGGETQYF. Combining the CDR3 with reference TRBV7-2 and TRBJ2-5 gives the whole variable domain GAGVSQSPSNKVTEKGKDVELRCDPISGHTALYWYRQSLGQGLEFLIYFQGNSAPDKSGLPSDRFSAERTGGSVSTLTIQRTQQEDSAVYLCASSFSPSGGGETQYFGPGTRLLVL.

This chain uses TRBV7-6 with TRBJ2-1; a possible D gene is TRBD1 (6 bases). V gave up 6 bases and J gave up 0 bases, with 15 bases separating them. This CDR3 has 16 amino acids. Germline V gene lookup returns CDR1 SGHVS and CDR2 FNYEAQ. The CDR3 spells CASRPLTGASYNEQFF. CDR3 nucleotides: TGTGCCAGCAGACCCTTGACAGGAGCCTCCTACAATGAGCAGTTCTTC.

The rearrangement uses TRBV5-1 and TRBJ1-1; perhaps TRBD1 as D (5 bases). The CDR3 is made up of 13 amino acids. Trimming shortened V by 0 bases and J by 6 bases, and 9 bases separated the two germline ends. Germline V gene lookup returns CDR1 SGHRS and CDR2 YFSETQ. The CDR3 loop reads CASSLEGTAEAFF. For the CDR3, the DNA is TGCGCCAGCAGCTTGGAGGGGACGGCTGAAGCTTTCTTT.

The chain has TRBV5-1 and TRBJ2-2, with D maybe TRBD2 (6 bases). V was shortened by 4 bases and J by 1 base, with 14 bases between the two germline ends. Germline V gene sequence: CDR1 SGHRS, CDR2 YFSETQ. The CDR3 sequence is 16 residues long. The CDR3 DNA is TGCGCCAGCAGCCTGACCGTAGCGGAGAACACCGGGGAGCTGTTTTTT. Translated, it gives CASSLTVAENTGELFF. Based on the CDR3 plus reference TRBV5-1 and TRBJ2-2, the full variable domain is KAGVTQTPRYLIKTRGQQVTLSCSPISGHRSVSWYQQTPGQGLQFLFEYFSETQRNKGNFPGRFSGRQFSNSRSEMNVSTLELGDSALYLCASSLTVAENTGELFFGEGSRLTVL.

The chain joins TRBV20-1 to TRBJ1-1, with 11 positions matching TRBD1. V lost 5 bases, J lost 6 bases, and 14 bases stayed unmatched. Germline CDR1 and CDR2: DFQATT and SNEGSKA (reference sequence). The CDR3 spans 16 residues. The DNA for the CDR3 is TGCAGTGCTCGGACAGGGGGCACTTCCCTAGCCCCTGAAGCTTTCTTT. This translates into CSARTGGTSLAPEAFF.

This clonotype has just a few counts. J is TRBJ2-2 and V is TRBV5-1; TRBD2 is a possible D gene (6 bases). The CDR3 spans 14 residues. Germline V gene data show CDR1 as SGHRS and CDR2 as YFSETQ. V was shortened by 4 bases and J by 8 bases, with 15 bases between the two germline ends. DNA for the CDR3: TGCGCCAGCAGCCGGCCTAGCGAGGCAGGGGAGCTGTTTTTT. Its translation is CASSRPSEAGELFF.